The 31 T cell receptor beta chains below come from one sample, sequenced in a study of cytomegalovirus exposure and HLA in healthy donors. Clones were read by immunoSEQ multiplex PCR, and TCRdb kept only the in-frame ones, dropping some. The sample yields about 63,000 clones, roughly 90% seen once. The sequencing input was PBMCs. Receptor source: a woman between 18 and 30 years old in good health and CMV-seronegative.

The rearrangement uses TRBV28 and TRBJ2-7; 8 nucleotides match TRBD2. The CDR3 has 13 amino acids. Germline V gene sequence: CDR1 MDHEN, CDR2 SYDVKM. J gave up 3 bases and V 2 bases, and 0 bases lay outside the gene matches. The CDR3, as DNA: TGTGCCAGCAGTTTACGGGGGGGCTACGAGCAGTACTTC. It encodes CASSLRGGYEQYF.

In its sample, this clone was seen once. This chain connects TRBV9 to TRBJ2-7; TRBD2 aligns across 7 bases. Germline CDR1 and CDR2: SGDLS and YYNGEE. This CDR3 is 15 amino acids long. The junction had 5 bases not matched to a gene; V was cut back by 2 bases and J by 0 bases. The CDR3 loop reads CASSVALADSYEQYF. The DNA for the CDR3 is TGTGCCAGCAGCGTGGCCCTAGCGGACTCCTACGAGCAGTACTTC.

This chain links TRBV27 with TRBJ2-1; 9 bases align to TRBD1. CDR1 MNHEY and CDR2 SMNVEV come from the germline V gene (reference sequence). Losses at the gene ends were 1 base for V and 2 bases for J; bases not matched to a gene: 3. CDR3 length: 16 residues. CDR3 loop: CASSLFGTGPYNEQFF. Written as DNA, the CDR3 is TGTGCCAGCAGTTTATTCGGGACAGGGCCCTACAATGAGCAGTTCTTC.

V and J are TRBV7-9 and TRBJ2-1; 10 bases are a match to TRBD2. This CDR3 comprises 17 residues. Trimming took 5 bases from V and 7 from J; bases not matched to a gene: 14. CDR1 and CDR2 from the germline V gene are SEHNR and FQNEAQ (reference sequence). In DNA, the CDR3 is TGTGCCAGCAGCGACACAACCGGGACTAGCGATTGGAATGAGCAGTTCTTC. Protein: CASSDTTGTSDWNEQFF.

The rearrangement links TRBV9 to TRBJ1-3; 8 bases agree with TRBD1. The J segment lost 0 bases and the V segment lost 0 bases, leaving 5 bases of the junction unmatched. CDR3 size: 17 residues. Germline V gene sequence: CDR1 SGDLS, CDR2 YYNGEE. CDR3: CASSVGDRGPSGNTIYF. The CDR3 region has the DNA TGTGCCAGCAGCGTAGGTGACAGGGGTCCCTCTGGAAACACCATATATTTT.

The chain uses TRBV5-6 and TRBJ1-3, with TRBD1 identical over 12 bases. The CDR3 is made up of 16 amino acids. Trimming cost V 4 bases and J 3 bases; bases outside gene matches: 5. Germline V gives CDR1 SGHDT, CDR2 YYEEEE. CDR3: CASSEGQGAYGNTIYF. In DNA, the CDR3 is TGTGCCAGCAGCGAGGGACAGGGGGCATATGGAAACACCATATATTTT.

This clone was counted a single time. The CDR3 protein is CASSVQVDGVTDTQYF. The CDR3 nucleotides are TGTGCCAGCAGCGTCCAAGTTGACGGGGTGACAGATACGCAGTATTTT. This chain joins TRBV7-6 and TRBJ2-3; D possibly corresponds to TRBD2 (5 bases). V lost 5 bases and J 3 bases, leaving 18 bases between the germline ends. This CDR3 contains 16 residues. Germline V gene data show CDR1 as SGHVS and CDR2 as FNYEAQ.

J is TRBJ1-2 and V is TRBV6-1, with D uncertain. Trimming cost V 5 bases and J 7 bases, with 11 bases left between them. The germline CDR1 and CDR2 sequences are MNHNS and SASEGT. The CDR3 is 12 residues long. The CDR3 reads CASSYLAGGYTF. The CDR3 bases are TGTGCCAGCAGTTATCTGGCGGGTGGCTACACCTTC.

The table lists this clone with a count of one. For the CDR3, the DNA is TGTGCCAGCAGGCTTGCCGGGACTAGCGCATACGAGCAGTACTTC. It translates to CASRLAGTSAYEQYF. The gene calls are TRBV2 and TRBJ2-7; 10 bases are a match to TRBD2. J lost 4 bases, V lost 6 bases, and 9 bases had no gene match. The CDR3 loop spans 15 amino acids. Germline CDR1 and CDR2: SNHLY and FYNNEI.

The V call is TRBV25-1, the J call TRBJ2-3, with TRBD2 identical over 10 bases. Germline loops: CDR1 MGHDK, CDR2 SYGVNS. The CDR3 contains 15 residues. V was clipped by 6 bases and J by 2 bases; unmatched bases: 5. In DNA form, the CDR3 reads TGTGCCAGCAGAGAAGCGGGGGGGCCCACAGATACGCAGTATTTT. Translation: CASREAGGPTDTQYF.

V gene TRBV2 combines with J gene TRBJ2-2, with D unresolved. Germline CDR1 reads SNHLY; CDR2 reads FYNNEI. V lost 8 bases and J lost 1, with 5 bases in between. The CDR3 totals 12 residues. The CDR3 loop is CASYKNTGELFF. CDR3 nucleotide sequence: TGTGCCAGCTATAAGAACACCGGGGAGCTGTTTTTT.

J is TRBJ2-1 and V is TRBV25-1; TRBD2 might be the D (6 bases). The germline V and J ends were trimmed by 4 bases and 4 bases, with 14 bases remaining between them. This CDR3 is built from 15 residues. Germline loops: CDR1 MGHDK, CDR2 SYGVNS. The CDR3: CASSGSGEVYNEQFF. CDR3 DNA: TGTGCCAGCAGTGGTTCGGGAGAGGTTTACAATGAGCAGTTCTTC.

This chain links TRBV2 with TRBJ1-5, with D possibly TRBD1 on 6 matching bases. Per the germline V gene, CDR1 is SNHLY and CDR2 is FYNNEI. V lost 10 bases and J lost 0, with 13 bases in between. The CDR3 is made up of 14 amino acids. The CDR3: CATKQGYSNQPQHF. The CDR3 coding sequence is TGTGCCACCAAACAGGGCTATAGCAATCAGCCCCAGCATTTT. Drawing the rest from reference TRBV2 and TRBJ1-5, the complete variable domain is EPEVTQTPSHQVTQMGQEVILRCVPISNHLYFYWYRQILGQKVEFLVSFYNNEISEKSEIFDDQFSVERPDGSNFTLKIRSTKLEDSAMYFCATKQGYSNQPQHFGDGTRLSIL.

This chain uses TRBV11-1 with TRBJ1-4; D unclear. V was cut by 2 bases and J by 8 bases, with 12 bases left in between. Germline V gene data show CDR1 as SGHAT and CDR2 as FQDESV (reference sequence). This CDR3 has 14 residues. The chain's CDR3 is CASSLWQEGEKLFF. CDR3 sequence (DNA): TGTGCCAGCAGCTTATGGCAGGAGGGCGAAAAACTGTTTTTT.

The V and J genes are TRBV30 and TRBJ2-6; maybe TRBD2 (5 bases). Germline V gives CDR1 GTSNPN, CDR2 SVGIG (reference sequence). V was cut by 2 bases and J by 0 bases, with 11 bases left in between. CDR3 length equals 16 residues. In DNA form, the CDR3 reads TGTGCCTGGAGTCGTCTAGCCTTCTCTGGGGCCAACGTCCTGACTTTC. Protein: CAWSRLAFSGANVLTF.

This chain links TRBV5-1 with TRBJ2-7; a weak D match, TRBD2 (6 bases). Per the germline V gene, CDR1 is SGHRS and CDR2 is YFSETQ. Trimming left V 0 bases short and J 2 bases short, with 15 bases between. CDR3 length: 16 residues. The CDR3 here is CASSLADSPGAYEQYF. As DNA, the CDR3 is TGCGCCAGCAGCTTGGCAGACAGTCCGGGGGCCTACGAGCAGTACTTC.

This clone came up a few times. V and J are TRBV28 and TRBJ2-3; 15 positions agree with TRBD2. This CDR3 is built from 23 residues. Germline V gene data show CDR1 as MDHEN and CDR2 as SYDVKM. V was pared by 3 bases and J by 2 bases, with 21 bases of the junction left unmatched. The CDR3 DNA follows: TGTGCCAGCAGTTTCCTCGGACTAGCGGGGGGGGCCCTCTCAACTAACCACACAGATACGCAGTATTTT. Protein product: CASSFLGLAGGALSTNHTDTQYF. Filled out from reference TRBV28 and TRBJ2-3, the complete variable domain reads DVKVTQSSRYLVKRTGEKVFLECVQDMDHENMFWYRQDPGLGLRLIYFSYDVKMKEKGDIPEGYSVSREKKERFSLILESASTNQTSMYLCASSFLGLAGGALSTNHTDTQYFGPGTRLTVL.

This rearrangement joins TRBV28 to TRBJ2-7, with 8 bases matching TRBD1. This CDR3 comprises 16 residues. Losses at the gene ends were 5 bases for V and 4 bases for J; bases not matched to a gene: 13. Germline values: CDR1 MDHEN, CDR2 SYDVKM. CDR3 bases: TGTGCCAGCAGTCCCGGGACAGGTCTTCGGGCTTACGAGCAGTACTTC. This gives the protein CASSPGTGLRAYEQYF.

V usage is TRBV7-9 and J usage is TRBJ2-7; perhaps TRBD2 as D (6 bases). Germline loops: CDR1 SEHNR, CDR2 FQNEAQ (reference sequence). V lost 3 bases and J 2 bases, leaving 20 bases between the germline ends. CDR3 length: 17 amino acids. The CDR3 protein is CASSFRINGTLAYEQYF. Written as DNA, the CDR3 is TGTGCCAGCAGCTTCCGGATAAACGGGACTCTTGCCTACGAGCAGTACTTC. The full variable domain, completed using reference TRBV7-9 and TRBJ2-7, is DTGVSQNPRHKITKRGQNVTFRCDPISEHNRLYWYRQTLGQGPEFLTYFQNEAQLEKSRLLSDRFSAERPKGSFSTLEIQRTEQGDSAMYLCASSFRINGTLAYEQYFGPGTRLTVT.

The J gene is TRBJ1-6, the V gene TRBV5-4; 11 bases line up with TRBD1. This CDR3 region has 15 residues. Germline lookup yields CDR1 SGHNT and CDR2 YYREEE (reference sequence). The V and J ends lost 4 bases and 6 bases, in that order; junction bases with no gene match: 3. Here the CDR3 reads CASSLGTGGNSPLHF. CDR3 sequence (DNA): TGTGCCAGCAGCCTAGGGACAGGGGGTAATTCACCCCTCCACTTT.

The chain uses TRBV28 and TRBJ2-1; D remains unclear. CDR3 size: 13 residues. The germline gives CDR1 MDHEN, CDR2 SYDVKM. The V and J ends lost 5 bases and 8 bases respectively, with 13 bases between them. The CDR3 coding sequence is TGTGCCAGCAGTGCAACATGGGCTTATGAGCAGTTCTTC. It translates to CASSATWAYEQFF.

The gene calls are TRBV6-5 and TRBJ2-2; no clear D. This CDR3 spans 11 amino acids. The V and J ends lost 7 bases and 7 bases respectively, with 7 bases between them. Germline assignment: CDR1 MNHEY and CDR2 SVGAGI. CDR3 residues: CASNFHGELFF. As DNA, the CDR3 is TGTGCCAGCAATTTTCACGGGGAGCTGTTTTTT.

This clone appeared a few times. This chain uses TRBV23-1 with TRBJ1-2; 10 bases map to TRBD1. TRBV23-1 is classed as an ORF, of uncertain function. This CDR3 spans 16 amino acids. Unmatched junction bases numbered 10, after V lost 3 bases and J lost 6 bases. The DNA for the CDR3 is TGCGCCAGCAGTCACGGGGCTCTGACAGGGGGCGATGGCTACACCTTC. It is translated as CASSHGALTGGDGYTF.

V gene TRBV27 combines with J gene TRBJ1-2; TRBD1 is a possible D gene (5 bases). Germline V lookup: CDR1 MNHEY, CDR2 SMNVEV (reference sequence). The CDR3 covers 13 residues. Trimming cost V 5 bases and J 8 bases, with 15 bases left between them. The CDR3 loop reads CASSPLGGVGYTF. CDR3 bases: TGTGCCAGCAGTCCCCTTGGAGGGGTCGGCTACACCTTC.

V usage is TRBV28 and J usage is TRBJ1-5, with TRBD1 matching over 7 bases. Germline-derived CDR1 and CDR2 are MDHEN and SYDVKM. The CDR3 contains 14 residues. Trimming took 3 bases from V and 3 from J; bases not matched to a gene: 2. CDR3 in amino acids: CASSFGQVNQPQHF. DNA of the CDR3: TGTGCCAGCAGTTTCGGACAGGTCAATCAGCCCCAGCATTTT.

This clone has only one observation. The chain has TRBV7-9 and TRBJ2-7; TRBD1 aligns across 8 bases. Germline lookup yields CDR1 SEHNR and CDR2 FQNEAQ (reference sequence). This CDR3 is 14 amino acids long. Trimming cost V 5 bases and J 1 base; bases outside gene matches: 4. The CDR3 sequence is CASSPRTGSYEQYF. The CDR3 DNA sequence: TGTGCCAGCAGCCCCCGGACAGGGTCCTACGAGCAGTACTTC.

This rearrangement joins TRBV28 to TRBJ2-6, with 9 nucleotides matching TRBD1. J was trimmed by 4 bases and V by 5 bases; bases with no gene match: 9. Germline V CDR1 and CDR2: MDHEN, SYDVKM. This CDR3 comprises 17 residues. Written as DNA, the CDR3 is TGTGCCAGCAGTCAAAGATGGACAGGGGCCGGGGCCAACGTCCTGACTTTC. Translated, it gives CASSQRWTGAGANVLTF.

The rearrangement links TRBV18 to TRBJ1-2; 7 nucleotides line up with TRBD1. The CDR3 covers 18 residues. V trimming: 4 bases; J trimming: 4 bases; junction bases outside the gene matches: 18. Germline values: CDR1 KGHSH, CDR2 LQKENI. CDR3 region: CASSRTPTEGAGSYGYTF. The DNA for the CDR3 is TGTGCCAGCTCACGTACCCCCACCGAGGGGGCTGGGAGCTATGGCTACACCTTC. Complete variable domain (other parts from reference TRBV18 and TRBJ1-2): NAGVMQNPRHLVRRRGQEARLRCSPMKGHSHVYWYRQLPEEGLKFMVYLQKENIIDESGMPKERFSAEFPKEGPSILRIQQVVRGDSAAYFCASSRTPTEGAGSYGYTFGSGTRLTVV.

The J gene is TRBJ1-3, the V gene TRBV6-5; D call uncertain. Trimming removed 6 bases from V and 1 base from J, with 7 bases in between. Germline V CDR1 and CDR2: MNHEY, SVGAGI. CDR3 length equals 13 residues. CDR3: CASRRVSGNTIYF. In DNA form, the CDR3 reads TGTGCCAGCAGACGGGTTTCTGGAAACACCATATATTTT.

This clone was seen just once. The chain joins TRBV7-8 to TRBJ1-5, with TRBD1 identical over 8 bases. The J segment lost 0 bases and the V segment lost 6 bases, leaving 4 bases of the junction unmatched. Germline CDR1 is SGHVS and CDR2 is FQNEAQ. This CDR3 spans 15 amino acids. The CDR3 bases are TGTGCCAGCAGTACAGGGGGTTATAGCAATCAGCCCCAGCATTTT. Protein sequence: CASSTGGYSNQPQHF. The variable domain in full, with the rest retrieved from reference TRBV7-8 and TRBJ1-5, is GAGVSQSPRYKVAKRGQDVALRCDPISGHVSLFWYQQALGQGPEFLTYFQNEAQLDKSGLPSDRFFAERPEGSVSTLKIQRTQQEDSAVYLCASSTGGYSNQPQHFGDGTRLSIL.

The chain joins TRBV11-1 to TRBJ2-7; 7 bases line up with TRBD2. The CDR3 is made up of 17 amino acids. CDR1 is SGHAT, CDR2 FQDESV, per germline (reference sequence). The V and J ends lost 1 base and 7 bases, in that order; junction bases with no gene match: 16. CDR3 in DNA: TGTGCCAGCAGCTTAGGTCTCGGGACTACCCTTTCGGATGAGCAGTACTTC. This sequence encodes CASSLGLGTTLSDEQYF.